The 9 T cell receptor beta chains below come from one sample, sequenced in a study of blood T cell repertoires in COVID-19. Data came from immunoSEQ multiplex PCR; TCRdb stores just in-frame clones and leaves some out. The sample includes approximately 180,000 clones, about 85% of them seen just once. Sequencing was done on a sample of peripheral blood. The receptors stem from a person aged 65 to 85 with COVID-19, enrolled during active disease.

V gene TRBV19 combines with J gene TRBJ2-7, with 8 bases matching TRBD2. The trim removed 5 bases at V and 2 bases at J, leaving 14 bases unmatched. There are 17 residues in the CDR3. Germline V gene sequence: CDR1 LNHDA, CDR2 SQIVND (reference sequence). The CDR3 protein is CASSPRGGEWETYEQYF. In DNA, the CDR3 is TGTGCCAGTAGTCCCCGGGGGGGGGAATGGGAGACCTACGAGCAGTACTTC.

The V and J genes are TRBV6-2 or TRBV6-3 and TRBJ2-3; 11 nucleotides align to TRBD2. The V and J ends lost 6 bases and 1 base, in that order; junction bases with no gene match: 15. The CDR3 covers 19 residues. Germline V gene sequence: CDR1 MNHEY, CDR2 SVGEGT. Here the CDR3 reads CASSPRTSGRVGGTDTQYF. In nucleotides, the CDR3 is TGTGCCAGCAGCCCGAGGACTAGCGGGCGGGTCGGGGGCACAGATACGCAGTATTTT.

The J gene is TRBJ2-7, the V gene TRBV3-1 (or the pseudogene TRBV3-2), with D perhaps matching TRBD2 (5 bases). Trimming shortened V by 4 bases and J by 3 bases, and 19 bases separated the two germline ends. The germline CDR1 and CDR2 sequences are LGHDT and YNNKEL (reference sequence). This CDR3 comprises 16 residues. The CDR3 bases are TGTGCCAGCAGCCCAATGGCCACGGCCAGCGGCTACGAGCAGTACTTC. This translates into CASSPMATASGYEQYF.

The chain carries TRBV3-1 (or the pseudogene TRBV3-2) and TRBJ1-1; the D is unclear. Trimming removed 4 bases from V and 0 bases from J, with 6 bases in between. This CDR3 has 13 residues. The germline V gene encodes CDR1 LGHDT and CDR2 YNNKEL (reference sequence). The CDR3 DNA sequence: TGTGCCAGCAGCCGGAGGGTGAACACTGAAGCTTTCTTT. This gives the protein CASSRRVNTEAFF.

The genes are TRBV11-2 and TRBJ2-1, with 7 nucleotides matching TRBD2. The length of the CDR3 is 15 residues. The V and J ends lost 4 bases and 2 bases, in that order; junction bases with no gene match: 5. Germline assignment: CDR1 SGHAT and CDR2 FQNNGV. CDR3 sequence: CASSSVAGPYNEQFF. As DNA, the CDR3 is TGTGCCAGCAGCTCCGTAGCGGGTCCCTACAATGAGCAGTTCTTC.

This chain links TRBV4-3 with TRBJ2-2; the D gene is possibly TRBD1 (5 bases). The CDR3 extends over 16 amino acids. Trimming pared 1 base from V and 2 bases from J, leaving 11 bases between. The germline V gene encodes CDR1 LGHNA and CDR2 YSLEER. The CDR3 loop is CASSQGGGQNTGELFF. CDR3 in DNA: TGCGCCAGCAGCCAAGGAGGCGGACAAAACACCGGGGAGCTGTTTTTT.

The chain carries TRBV28 and TRBJ1-5; perhaps TRBD1 as D (6 bases). This CDR3 comprises 14 residues. The V and J ends lost 2 bases and 7 bases respectively, with 12 bases between them. The germline gives CDR1 MDHEN, CDR2 SYDVKM. The CDR3 here is CASSLAGERQPQHF. Here the CDR3 DNA reads TGTGCCAGCAGTTTAGCAGGGGAGAGGCAGCCCCAGCATTTT.

This chain uses TRBV6-1 with TRBJ2-1; D uncertain. The CDR3 sequence is 13 residues long. CDR1 and CDR2 (germline): MNHNS, SASEGT. Deletions cut 2 bases from V and 5 bases from J, with 7 bases between. Written as DNA, the CDR3 is TGTGCCAGCAGTGAACAGTCCCACAATGAGCAGTTCTTC. Its translation is CASSEQSHNEQFF.

V usage is TRBV7-2 and J usage is TRBJ1-5; weak D call: TRBD1 (6 bases). V lost 5 bases, J lost 6 bases, and 17 bases lay in between. The CDR3 extends over 15 amino acids. CDR1 is SGHTA and CDR2 is FQGNSA in the germline V gene. The CDR3 nucleotides are TGTGCCAGCAGCCGCAACAGGGAGGGCGGTCAGCCCCAGCATTTT. Its protein product is CASSRNREGGQPQHF.